Below, 2 T cell receptor beta chains from the same sample are listed, as sequenced in a study of T cell changes during pregnancy in multiple sclerosis. Generated by immunoSEQ multiplex PCR, the TCRdb table keeps only in-frame clones and is missing some. Here the sample spans some 73,000 clones, roughly 92% being singletons. The sequencing here drew on peripheral blood, taken in the third trimester of pregnancy. Every receptor here comes from a female donor in good health, enrolled as a control in a pregnancy study.

This clone was picked up one time. The chain recombines TRBV7-9 with TRBJ1-4; 9 bases agree with TRBD1. The V gene end was trimmed by 8 bases and the J gene end by 6 bases; junction bases not matched to a gene: 10. CDR3 size: 15 residues. The germline V gene encodes CDR1 SEHNR and CDR2 FQNEAQ (reference sequence). The CDR3 region is CASSPGGTGYEKLFF. The CDR3 region has the DNA TGTGCCAGCTCACCCGGGGGGACAGGGTATGAAAAACTGTTTTTT.

The rearrangement uses TRBV25-1 and TRBJ1-5; D may be TRBD1 (6 bases). The germline gives CDR1 MGHDK, CDR2 SYGVNS. The CDR3 has 15 amino acids. Trimming took 2 bases from V and 1 from J, leaving 9 bases between them. CDR3 protein: CASSEDQGSNQPQHF. In DNA form, the CDR3 reads TGTGCCAGCAGTGAAGACCAGGGGAGCAATCAGCCCCAGCATTTT.